Presented here are 29 T cell receptor beta chains from one specimen sequenced in a study of OX40 agonist ivuxolimab in advanced cancers. Here immunoSEQ multiplex PCR was the method, and the copy in TCRdb shows in-frame clones only, minus some. The sample includes 70,000 to 95,000 clones, over 75% of them seen just once. The specimen was CD4+ or CD8+ T cells sorted from blood, collected in a trial of the OX40 agonist ivuxolimab. The receptors were sampled from an adult with an advanced solid tumor such as melanoma, head and neck, liver or kidney cancer.

This clone has more than one count but fewer than ten. The chain employs TRBV9 and TRBJ2-7, with 7 nucleotides matching TRBD1. Germline V gives CDR1 SGDLS, CDR2 YYNGEE. The V segment lost 3 bases and the J segment 0 bases; nucleotides outside the gene matches: 3. This CDR3 comprises 14 residues. This CDR3 reads CASSDRDSSYEQYF. As DNA, the CDR3 is TGTGCCAGCAGCGACCGGGACAGCTCCTACGAGCAGTACTTC.

This sequence joins TRBV2 and TRBJ2-1; TRBD2 is a possible D gene (7 bases). This CDR3 contains 15 residues. Germline assignment: CDR1 SNHLY and CDR2 FYNNEI. Trimming took off 3 bases at V and 2 bases at J, with 11 bases between the two ends. DNA for the CDR3: TGTGCCAGCAGTGACTGGGGGGGGCCCTACAATGAGCAGTTCTTC. Translating gives CASSDWGGPYNEQFF.

J is TRBJ1-2 and V is TRBV6-1, with a tentative D call TRBD1 (5 bases). Germline lookup yields CDR1 MNHNS and CDR2 SASEGT. V was cut by 3 bases and J by 6 bases, with 8 bases left in between. The CDR3 contains 12 residues. This CDR3 is CASSDLGDGYTF. CDR3 bases: TGTGCCAGCAGTGATCTGGGGGATGGCTACACCTTC.

The chain carries TRBV6-1 and TRBJ1-6, with 8 nucleotides matching TRBD1. V was pared by 6 bases and J by 3 bases, with 1 base of the junction left unmatched. The CDR3 is 14 residues long. The germline gives CDR1 MNHNS, CDR2 SASEGT. DNA for the CDR3: TGTGCCAGCAGAGACAGGGGCTATAATTCACCCCTCCACTTT. This gives the protein CASRDRGYNSPLHF.

This clone was counted a single time. The chain couples TRBV10-2 to TRBJ2-1; D is ambiguous. This CDR3 has 13 amino acids. V gave up 8 bases and J gave up 0 bases, with 8 bases separating them. The germline V gene encodes CDR1 WSHSY and CDR2 SAAADI. The CDR3 sequence: CASVASSYNEQFF. CDR3 DNA sequence: TGCGCCAGCGTAGCCAGCTCCTACAATGAGCAGTTCTTC.

This chain connects TRBV5-6 to TRBJ2-7; 7 nucleotides match TRBD1. V was pared by 4 bases and J by 0 bases, with 7 bases of the junction left unmatched. The CDR3 covers 15 residues. Germline V gives CDR1 SGHDT, CDR2 YYEEEE. CDR3 protein: CASSLTGSFSYEQYF. The CDR3 bases are TGTGCCAGCAGCCTGACAGGGTCCTTCTCCTACGAGCAGTACTTC.

The chain uses TRBV28 and TRBJ2-1; 11 positions agree with TRBD1. With V trimmed by 8 bases and J by 3 bases, 6 bases remained unmatched. In germline, CDR1 is MDHEN, CDR2 SYDVKM. CDR3 size: 15 residues. Written as DNA, the CDR3 is TGTGCCAGCTATTCCGGGACAGGGGGCTACAATGAGCAGTTCTTC. It specifies CASYSGTGGYNEQFF. The variable domain in full, with the rest retrieved from reference TRBV28 and TRBJ2-1, is DVKVTQSSRYLVKRTGEKVFLECVQDMDHENMFWYRQDPGLGLRLIYFSYDVKMKEKGDIPEGYSVSREKKERFSLILESASTNQTSMYLCASYSGTGGYNEQFFGPGTRLTVL.

This chain uses TRBV18 with TRBJ2-7; 7 bases are a match to TRBD1. The germline CDR1 and CDR2 sequences are KGHSH and LQKENI. The CDR3 extends over 14 amino acids. V shed 3 bases, J shed 6 bases, and the junction held 8 bases outside the gene matches. CDR3 amino acids: CASSPSTGTVEQYF. The CDR3 bases are TGTGCCAGCTCACCTTCGACAGGGACGGTCGAGCAGTACTTC.

The J gene is TRBJ1-4, the V gene TRBV19, with a weak D call TRBD1 (6 bases). The CDR3 consists of 14 residues. V lost 4 bases to trimming and J lost 5 bases, with 11 bases between them. The V gene's germline CDR1 is LNHDA and CDR2 SQIVND (reference sequence). CDR3 nucleotide sequence: TGTGCCAGTAGTAGGACAGACAGCAATGAAAAACTGTTTTTT. Translation: CASSRTDSNEKLFF.

The chain uses TRBV7-2 and TRBJ2-5; D may be TRBD2 (5 bases). Germline-derived CDR1 and CDR2 are SGHTA and FQGNSA. Trimming cost V 3 bases and J 5 bases, with 10 bases left between them. This CDR3 has 13 residues. This CDR3 reads CASSFRGPETQYF. CDR3 coding DNA: TGTGCCAGCAGCTTTCGAGGGCCTGAGACCCAGTACTTC.

This chain's CDR3 is CASSPRPTATNEKLFF. In DNA, the CDR3 is TGTGCCAGCTCACCACGCCCGACTGCAACTAATGAAAAACTGTTTTTT. The V call is TRBV18, the J call TRBJ1-4; no clear D gene. Trimming pared 1 base from V and 0 bases from J, leaving 9 bases between. CDR3 length: 16 amino acids. The V gene's germline CDR1 is KGHSH and CDR2 LQKENI.

Written as DNA, the CDR3 is TGTGCCAGCAGCTTATCGTCAGGGGGAAGTAGTTCACCCCTCCACTTT. This codes for CASSLSSGGSSSPLHF. The V gene is TRBV5-8, the J gene TRBJ1-6, with 7 bases lining up with TRBD1. The germline V gene encodes CDR1 SGHTS and CDR2 YDEGEE. Germline trimming cut 2 bases from V and 9 bases from J; bases unmatched to any gene: 11. CDR3 length equals 16 residues.

This chain's CDR3 is CASSHRQGVNTEAFF. For the CDR3, the DNA is TGTGCCAGCAGTCACCGACAGGGAGTGAACACTGAAGCTTTCTTT. The chain combines TRBV28 with TRBJ1-1, with TRBD1 identical over 7 bases. J gave up 0 bases and V 5 bases, and 6 bases lay outside the gene matches. The CDR3 consists of 15 residues. CDR1 and CDR2 from the germline V gene are MDHEN and SYDVKM.

The chain carries TRBV28 and TRBJ1-1; TRBD1 matches 9 bases. CDR1 and CDR2 (germline): MDHEN, SYDVKM. The CDR3 spans 16 residues. V trimming: 3 bases; J trimming: 5 bases; junction bases outside the gene matches: 10. The CDR3 DNA sequence: TGTGCCAGCAGTTTGCGGGACAGGGAAGTATATACTGAAGCTTTCTTT. Its protein is CASSLRDREVYTEAFF.

This chain links TRBV6-6 with TRBJ2-7; 9 nucleotides match TRBD2. V was clipped by 6 bases and J by 3 bases; unmatched bases: 6. Germline assignment: CDR1 MNHNY and CDR2 SVGAGI (reference sequence). The CDR3 is made up of 14 amino acids. Here the CDR3 reads CASSRAGGSYEQYF. In nucleotides, the CDR3 is TGTGCCAGCAGCCGAGCGGGAGGCAGCTACGAGCAGTACTTC.

This chain uses TRBV5-1 with TRBJ2-7, with TRBD2 matching 8 bases. This CDR3 spans 16 amino acids. Losses at the gene ends were 3 bases for V and 3 bases for J; bases not matched to a gene: 11. From germline, CDR1 is SGHRS and CDR2 YFSETQ. The CDR3 protein is CASSSGGGAPHYEQYF. The CDR3 DNA sequence: TGCGCCAGCAGCTCGGGGGGGGGCGCTCCTCACTACGAGCAGTACTTC.

This clone was seen only once. The chain carries TRBV28 and TRBJ2-2; D uncertain. Germline CDR1 MDHEN, CDR2 SYDVKM. V dropped 10 bases and J dropped 7 bases, with 16 bases sitting between them. CDR3 length: 13 amino acids. CDR3: CATRNTSVGELFF. Here the CDR3 DNA reads TGTGCCACCAGGAACACGAGTGTCGGGGAGCTGTTTTTT.

CDR3 protein: CASSDNVGGEQFF. The CDR3 DNA sequence: TGTGCCAGCAGCGACAACGTCGGGGGTGAGCAGTTCTTC. This chain joins TRBV7-9 and TRBJ2-1; tentative D call: TRBD2 (6 bases). Germline CDR1 is SEHNR and CDR2 is FQNEAQ (reference sequence). The CDR3 covers 13 residues. Trimming stripped 5 bases from V and 9 bases from J, with 14 bases between.

The rearrangement joins TRBV27 to TRBJ2-7, with 15 nucleotides matching TRBD2. V trimming: 0 bases; J trimming: 0 bases; junction bases outside the gene matches: 6. In germline, CDR1 is MNHEY, CDR2 SMNVEV (reference sequence). The CDR3 sequence is 19 residues long. The CDR3 loop is CASSLSRGLAGGYSYEQYF. DNA of the CDR3: TGTGCCAGCAGTTTATCGAGGGGACTAGCGGGGGGTTACTCCTACGAGCAGTACTTC.

As for this clone: Other DNA sequences in the same sample also yield this CDR3. V and J are TRBV9 and TRBJ2-5; 11 nucleotides align to TRBD2. Germline CDR1 and CDR2: SGDLS and YYNGEE. The trim removed 2 bases at V and 3 bases at J, leaving 0 bases unmatched. This CDR3 is 14 amino acids long. This CDR3 is CASSVGLAEETQYF. The CDR3 DNA reads as TGTGCCAGCAGCGTGGGACTAGCGGAAGAGACCCAGTACTTC.

V gene TRBV21-1 combines with J gene TRBJ1-1; the table's D gene call, TRBD1, was not cross checked with the DNA. TRBV21-1 is described as a pseudogene. The CDR3 has 13 amino acids. CDR3 sequence reads: CASSRTGRAGAFF. The CDR3 DNA follows: TGTGCCAGCAGCCGCACGGGCAGGGCCGGAGCTTTCTTT.

This rearrangement joins TRBV13 to TRBJ2-1, with D unresolved. The V gene lost 5 bases and the J gene lost 7 bases, with 6 bases spanning the gap. Germline CDR1 and CDR2: PRHDT and FYEKMQ (reference sequence). This CDR3 has 11 residues. The CDR3 DNA is TGTGCCAGCAGCCACATTAATGAGCAGTTCTTC. Its translation: CASSHINEQFF.

V gene TRBV19 combines with J gene TRBJ2-6; D not resolved. Trimming pared 7 bases from V and 3 bases from J, leaving 16 bases between. The CDR3 runs to 16 residues. Germline lookup yields CDR1 LNHDA and CDR2 SQIVND (reference sequence). Here the CDR3 reads CASNEGGRSGANVLTF. Here the CDR3 DNA reads TGTGCCAGTAACGAAGGTGGCCGTAGTGGGGCCAACGTCCTGACTTTC.

The chain joins TRBV6-1 to TRBJ2-1, with 7 bases fitting TRBD1. This CDR3 region has 14 residues. Germline V gene data show CDR1 as MNHNS and CDR2 as SASEGT. V shed 1 base, J shed 11 bases, and the junction held 8 bases outside the gene matches. The CDR3 spells CASSEGGTASQQFF. CDR3 nucleotide sequence: TGTGCCAGCAGTGAAGGGGGGACAGCCTCACAGCAGTTCTTC.

The CDR3 spells CASSLPWTGIGEQYF. The CDR3 DNA sequence: TGTGCCAGCAGTTTGCCTTGGACAGGGATCGGCGAGCAGTACTTC. V and J are TRBV28 and TRBJ2-7, with 8 bases lining up with TRBD1. V lost 3 bases and J lost 6; bases outside the gene matches: 10. The V gene's germline CDR1 is MDHEN and CDR2 SYDVKM. The CDR3 has 15 residues.

The J gene is TRBJ2-7, the V gene TRBV6-1; no clear D. This CDR3 has 11 residues. Trimming shortened V by 6 bases and J by 4 bases, and 7 bases separated the two germline ends. Germline V gives CDR1 MNHNS, CDR2 SASEGT. The CDR3 DNA follows: TGTGCCAGCAGCCTAAAATACGAGCAGTACTTC. Amino acid sequence: CASSLKYEQYF.

The gene calls are TRBV27 and TRBJ1-2, with TRBD1 matching 7 bases. The CDR3 totals 14 residues. The trim removed 5 bases at V and 2 bases at J, leaving 5 bases unmatched. The V gene's germline CDR1 is MNHEY and CDR2 SMNVEV (reference sequence). CDR3 in amino acids: CASSRDRANYGYTF. In DNA form, the CDR3 reads TGTGCCAGCAGTCGAGACAGGGCCAACTATGGCTACACCTTC.

The chain joins TRBV7-8 to TRBJ1-5; tentative D call: TRBD1 (6 bases). The germline V gene has CDR1 SGHVS and CDR2 FQNEAQ. Trimming removed 5 bases at V and 1 base at J, with 12 bases between. CDR3 size: 15 residues. The CDR3 here is CASSKNGQSNQPQHF. The CDR3 DNA sequence: TGTGCCAGCAGCAAGAACGGACAGAGCAATCAGCCCCAGCATTTT.

The chain has TRBV5-6 and TRBJ2-5; D ambiguous. The CDR3 has 13 amino acids. Germline CDR1 SGHDT, CDR2 YYEEEE. Trimming cost V 4 bases and J 1 base, with 8 bases left between them. The CDR3 nucleotides read TGTGCCAGCAGCCCTCGAGCCCAAGAGACCCAGTACTTC. It translates to CASSPRAQETQYF.